This TCR beta chain is from a study of early T cells in non-severe SARS-CoV-2 infection. V dropped 5 bases and J dropped 1; count of bases not matched to a gene: 5. CDR3 size: 14 residues. Germline CDR1 is SGHTA and CDR2 is FQGNSA. By its share, this clonotype is medium-sized. Its antigen is as yet unknown. Tagging with unique molecular identifiers was applied to individual cDNA molecules. TCRdb redid the calling of the 5' RACE reads with MiXCR, one entry per CDR3 protein. In the table there are about 77,000 distinct CDR3 sequences, about 5% of which are singletons. Study-level points and caveats: Comparison of clonotypes with VDJdb favored anti-spike CD8 responses while missing private and CD4 specificities.

This chain uses TRBV7-2 with TRBJ2-7, with TRBD1 matching 7 bases. The source material was whole blood, sampled at baseline. This TCR was sampled from an adult who was a healthcare worker with PCR-confirmed SARS-CoV-2 infection or an uninfected control (not recorded which). The CDR3 nucleotides read TGTGCCAGCAGCGCATACAGGGGATCCTACGAGCAGTACTTC. As protein: CASSAYRGSYEQYF. The full variable domain, with the rest looked up from reference TRBV7-2 and TRBJ2-7, is GAGVSQSPSNKVTEKGKDVELRCDPISGHTALYWYRQSLGQGLEFLIYFQGNSAPDKSGLPSDRFSAERTGGSVSTLTIQRTQQEDSAVYLCASSAYRGSYEQYFGPGTRLTVT.